These 9 T cell receptor beta chains came from one sample sequenced in a study of Ad26.COV2.S vaccination and SARS-CoV-2 variants. Treatment here: around 19 received Ad26.COV2.S at low or high dose, single or two shots; 5 received placebo; per-sample allocation not given. Specimens were obtained on day 63 following the first vaccine or placebo injection. Only in-frame clones appear in the TCRdb table, and some are missing; sequencing was by immunoSEQ multiplex PCR. Altogether 440,000 or so clones are present, around 92% being singletons, with the ten largest covering around 1.8%. The specimen was peripheral blood, collected in a trial of Ad26.COV2.S vaccine versus placebo. The receptors come from a person aged 18 to 65 who received the Ad26.COV2.S COVID-19 vaccine or a placebo.

The genes are TRBV30 and TRBJ1-3; 7 bases line up with TRBD1. J was trimmed by 6 bases and V by 6 bases; bases with no gene match: 17. Germline lookup yields CDR1 GTSNPN and CDR2 SVGIG (reference sequence). The length of the CDR3 is 16 residues. The CDR3 DNA sequence: TGTGCCTGCCCTCAGGGCACAGGGGCCTTGACAAACACCATATATTTT. This sequence encodes CACPQGTGALTNTIYF. Drawing the rest from reference TRBV30 and TRBJ1-3, the complete variable domain is SQTIHQWPATLVQPVGSPLSLECTVEGTSNPNLYWYRQAAGRGLQLLFYSVGIGQISSEVPQNLSASRPQDRQFILSSKKLLLSDSGFYLCACPQGTGALTNTIYFGEGSWLTVV.

The chain recombines TRBV28 with TRBJ2-7, with D perhaps given as TRBD1 or TRBD2 (5 bases each). Between the trimmed V and J ends, which lost 7 bases and 0 bases, there was a span of 19 bases. The CDR3 contains 16 residues. CDR1 and CDR2 (germline): MDHEN, SYDVKM. In DNA, the CDR3 is TGTGCCAGCACTCAATCCTGGGACCGGAGCTCCTACGAGCAGTACTTC. Translating gives CASTQSWDRSSYEQYF.

This chain links TRBV11-2 with TRBJ2-5; D call uncertain. From germline, CDR1 is SGHAT and CDR2 FQNNGV. V lost 0 bases and J 1 base, leaving 6 bases between the germline ends. The CDR3 covers 14 residues. The CDR3, as DNA: TGTGCCAGCAGCTTAGACCCAATCCAAGAGACCCAGTACTTC. Protein sequence: CASSLDPIQETQYF.

The V gene is TRBV7-6, the J gene TRBJ2-7; TRBD1 might be the D (5 bases). Germline values: CDR1 SGHVS, CDR2 FNYEAQ. Between the trimmed V and J ends, which lost 4 bases and 1 base, there was a span of 11 bases. CDR3 length: 14 residues. The CDR3 spells CASSSLGPSYEQYF. The CDR3 nucleotides are TGTGCCAGCAGCTCGTTGGGGCCGTCCTACGAGCAGTACTTC.

The chain joins TRBV4-1 to TRBJ1-2; D is unclear. The V end lost 3 bases, the J end lost 0 bases, and 5 bases lay between the germline ends. The CDR3 has 13 amino acids. Germline CDR1 reads MGHRA; CDR2 reads YSYEKL. The CDR3 DNA is TGCGCCAGCAGCCATGGGGCTAACTATGGCTACACCTTC. Its protein product is CASSHGANYGYTF.

The chain uses TRBV6-5 and TRBJ2-3; 8 nucleotides line up with TRBD1. CDR3 size: 15 residues. The ends lost 6 bases at V and 3 bases at J; junction bases unmatched: 8. Germline CDR1 MNHEY, CDR2 SVGAGI. The DNA of the CDR3 is TGTGCCAGCAGCCTAAGGGACAGGAGTACAGATACGCAGTATTTT. This encodes CASSLRDRSTDTQYF.

The rearrangement joins TRBV30 to TRBJ2-3, with 7 bases fitting TRBD2. V was pared by 4 bases and J by 0 bases, with 1 base of the junction left unmatched. CDR3 length: 13 amino acids. Germline V lookup: CDR1 GTSNPN, CDR2 SVGIG (reference sequence). DNA for the CDR3: TGTGCCTGGACTAGCGGTAGCACAGATACGCAGTATTTT. It translates to CAWTSGSTDTQYF.

The chain links TRBV7-9 to TRBJ1-4, with D perhaps TRBD1 (6 bases). The germline CDR1 and CDR2 sequences are SEHNR and FQNEAQ (reference sequence). V was clipped by 2 bases and J by 4 bases, with 11 bases between them. This CDR3 spans 15 amino acids. CDR3 protein: CASSLQTGVNEKLFF. The DNA of the CDR3 is TGTGCCAGCAGCTTACAGACAGGTGTTAATGAAAAACTGTTTTTT.

The V and J genes are TRBV29-1 and TRBJ1-4; D is undetermined. The CDR3 totals 12 residues. The ends were cut back, 4 bases at V and 8 bases at J, with 11 bases in the middle. Germline V gene data show CDR1 as SQVTM and CDR2 as ANQGSEA. CDR3 DNA sequence: TGCAGCGTTGCCGGGTTTGGAGAAAAACTGTTTTTT. It translates to CSVAGFGEKLFF.